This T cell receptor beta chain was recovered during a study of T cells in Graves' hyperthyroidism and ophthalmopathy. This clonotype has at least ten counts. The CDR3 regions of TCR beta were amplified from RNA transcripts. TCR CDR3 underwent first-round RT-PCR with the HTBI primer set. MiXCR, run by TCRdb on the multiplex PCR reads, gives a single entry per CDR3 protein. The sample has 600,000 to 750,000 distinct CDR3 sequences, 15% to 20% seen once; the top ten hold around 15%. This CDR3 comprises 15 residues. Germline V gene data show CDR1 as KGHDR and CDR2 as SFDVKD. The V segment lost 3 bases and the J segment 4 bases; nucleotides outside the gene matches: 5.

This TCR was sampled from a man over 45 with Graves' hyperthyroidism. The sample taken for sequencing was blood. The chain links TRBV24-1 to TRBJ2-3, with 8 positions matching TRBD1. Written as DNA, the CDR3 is TGTGCCACCAGTGATACGGCAGGGGGCCCAGATACGCAGTATTTT. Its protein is CATSDTAGGPDTQYF.